This T cell receptor beta chain was recovered during a study of CD8+ T cells in alopecia areata. Reverse transcribed after extraction, RNA yielded cDNA as the sequencing template. Profiling relied on immunoSEQ multiplex PCR, and the TCRdb table lists in-frame clones only, not all of them. The sample holds fewer than 150,000 clones, approximately 58% seen once. CDR1 is MNHNS, CDR2 SASEGT, per germline. The CDR3 runs to 15 residues. Trimming shortened V by 3 bases and J by 4 bases, and 10 bases separated the two germline ends. The material was CD4+ T cells sorted from blood, obtained at week 0. The source of this sequence is a human donor with alopecia areata. The chain combines TRBV6-1 with TRBJ2-6; D remains unclear. The CDR3 protein is CASSDFGVGANVLTF. CDR3 nucleotide sequence: TGTGCCAGCAGTGATTTTGGTGTGGGGGCCAACGTCCTGACTTTC.